This T cell receptor beta chain was identified in a study of cytomegalovirus exposure and HLA in healthy donors. Across the study: It was reported in a later analysis that the same platform had been used for the 90 to 150 validation repertoires as for the 666 first-cohort repertoires.

This clone showed up many times. Its antigen is unknown. Profiled with immunoSEQ multiplex PCR; TCRdb holds only in-frame clones, not every one. Altogether about 74,000 clones are present, 94% being singletons, with the ten largest covering under 2%. The CDR3 has 14 residues. Trimming pared 1 base from V and 5 bases from J, leaving 9 bases between. Germline V CDR1 and CDR2: MNHEY, SMNVEV (reference sequence). Findings and limits, study-wide: Both high specificity and high sensitivity reportedly marked the classifier's diagnosis of cytomegalovirus status. Whilst most TCR sequences proved rare, a subset of public TCRs occurred across many donors.

The clonotype originates from a young woman in good health and CMV-seropositive. Sequenced: PBMCs. The chain links TRBV27 to TRBJ1-5; no clear D. This chain's CDR3 is CASSLFGGDQPQHF. CDR3 bases: TGTGCCAGCAGTTTATTCGGCGGTGATCAGCCCCAGCATTTT.